A single sample is the source of the 5 T cell receptor beta chains below, sequenced in a study of T cells after yellow fever vaccination. TCRdb re-called the 5' RACE reads through MiXCR, storing one row per CDR3 protein. The data show 620,000 or so distinct CDR3 sequences, with roughly a sixth seen just once and around a sixth held by the top ten. The starting material was PBMCs, obtained about 5 days after the first yellow fever vaccination. These receptors came from a man aged 18-30 years who received the YFV17D yellow fever vaccine.

This clonotype turned up a few times. This sequence joins TRBV10-3 and TRBJ2-2; TRBD2 matches 14 bases. Trimming cost V 4 bases and J 6 bases; bases outside gene matches: 10. CDR1 is ENHRY, CDR2 SYGVKD, per germline. CDR3 length equals 18 residues. CDR3 sequence (DNA): TGTGCCATCAGTGGGGTCCCGGGACTAGCGGGGGTACCCGGGGAGCTGTTTTTT. As protein: CAISGVPGLAGVPGELFF.

This clonotype was found once. V is TRBV18 and J is TRBJ1-1; D unresolved. Trimming pared 6 bases from V and 3 bases from J, leaving 17 bases between. CDR3 length: 15 amino acids. Germline-derived CDR1 and CDR2 are KGHSH and LQKENI. Here the CDR3 DNA reads TGTGCCAGCTCGCCGGCCCCTGAATGGGACACTGAAGCTTTCTTT. This encodes CASSPAPEWDTEAFF.

This clonotype was seen a handful of times. The J gene is TRBJ2-7, the V gene TRBV4-1, with D possibly TRBD2 on 5 matching bases. From germline, CDR1 is MGHRA and CDR2 YSYEKL. CDR3 length: 15 amino acids. V shed 6 bases and J shed 0 bases, with 15 bases lying between them. As DNA, the CDR3 is TGCGCCAGCAGAAAGGTGCAAGGGAGCTCCTACGAGCAGTACGTC. Translating it yields CASRKVQGSSYEQYV.

The rearrangement uses TRBV20-1 and TRBJ2-2, with D uncertain. This CDR3 is 11 amino acids long. V was cut by 2 bases and J by 10 bases, with 8 bases left in between. Germline assignment: CDR1 DFQATT and CDR2 SNEGSKA (reference sequence). CDR3 in DNA: TGCAGTGCTAGACTGGGCCAGGAGCTGTTTTTT. It yields the protein CSARLGQELFF.

A few counts support this clonotype. CDR3 sequence reads: CASSSATDYGYTF. CDR3 coding DNA: TGTGCCAGCAGTTCAGCAACAGACTATGGCTACACCTTC. This rearrangement joins TRBV27 to TRBJ1-2; D is undetermined. Germline V CDR1 and CDR2: MNHEY, SMNVEV (reference sequence). CDR3 length equals 13 residues. The V and J ends lost 4 bases and 3 bases respectively, with 9 bases between them.